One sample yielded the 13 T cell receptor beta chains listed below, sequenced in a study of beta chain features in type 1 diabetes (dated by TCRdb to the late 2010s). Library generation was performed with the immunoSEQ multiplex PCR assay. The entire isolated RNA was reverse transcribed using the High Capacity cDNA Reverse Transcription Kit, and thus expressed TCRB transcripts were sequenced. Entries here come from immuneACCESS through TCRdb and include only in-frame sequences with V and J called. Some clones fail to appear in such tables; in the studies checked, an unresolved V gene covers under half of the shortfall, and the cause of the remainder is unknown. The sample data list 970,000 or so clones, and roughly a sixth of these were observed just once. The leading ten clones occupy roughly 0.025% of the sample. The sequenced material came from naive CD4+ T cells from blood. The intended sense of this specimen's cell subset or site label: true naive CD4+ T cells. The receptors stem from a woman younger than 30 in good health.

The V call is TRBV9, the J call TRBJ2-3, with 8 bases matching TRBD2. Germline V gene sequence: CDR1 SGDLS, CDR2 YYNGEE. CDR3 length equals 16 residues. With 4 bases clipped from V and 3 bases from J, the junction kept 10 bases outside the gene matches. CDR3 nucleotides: TGTGCCAGCAGCCCAGGTTCGGGGGGGTTTACAGATACGCAGTATTTT. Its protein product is CASSPGSGGFTDTQYF.

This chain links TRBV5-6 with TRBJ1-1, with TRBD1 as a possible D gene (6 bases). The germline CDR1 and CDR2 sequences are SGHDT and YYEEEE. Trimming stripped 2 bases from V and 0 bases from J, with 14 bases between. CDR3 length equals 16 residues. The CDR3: CASSLKTGPMNTEAFF. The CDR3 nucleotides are TGTGCCAGCAGCTTAAAGACAGGACCTATGAACACTGAAGCTTTCTTT.

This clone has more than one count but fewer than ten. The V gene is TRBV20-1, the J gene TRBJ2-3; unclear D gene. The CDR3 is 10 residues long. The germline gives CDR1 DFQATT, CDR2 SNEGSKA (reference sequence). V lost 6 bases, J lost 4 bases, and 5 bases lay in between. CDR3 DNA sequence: TGCAGTGCAGGATCAGATACGCAGTATTTT. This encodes CSAGSDTQYF.

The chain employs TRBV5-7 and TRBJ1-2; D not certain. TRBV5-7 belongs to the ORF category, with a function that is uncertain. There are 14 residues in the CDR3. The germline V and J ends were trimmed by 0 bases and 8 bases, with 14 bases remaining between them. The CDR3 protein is CASSLDHSLGGYTF. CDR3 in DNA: TGTGCCAGCAGCTTGGATCACAGCCTAGGGGGCTACACCTTC.

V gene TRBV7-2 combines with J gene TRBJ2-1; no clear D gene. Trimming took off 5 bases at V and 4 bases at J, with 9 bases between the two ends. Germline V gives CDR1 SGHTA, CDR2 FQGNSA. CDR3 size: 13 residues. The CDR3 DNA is TGTGCCAGCAGCAACGGACCATACAATGAGCAGTTCTTC. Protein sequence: CASSNGPYNEQFF. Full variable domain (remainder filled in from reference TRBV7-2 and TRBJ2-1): GAGVSQSPSNKVTEKGKDVELRCDPISGHTALYWYRQSLGQGLEFLIYFQGNSAPDKSGLPSDRFSAERTGGSVSTLTIQRTQQEDSAVYLCASSNGPYNEQFFGPGTRLTVL.

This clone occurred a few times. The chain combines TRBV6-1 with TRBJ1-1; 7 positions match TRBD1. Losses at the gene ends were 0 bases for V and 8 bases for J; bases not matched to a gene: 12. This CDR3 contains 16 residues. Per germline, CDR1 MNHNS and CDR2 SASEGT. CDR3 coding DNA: TGTGCCAGCAGTGAAGCGGGGCGGACAGGTTCACTGGAAGCTTTCTTT. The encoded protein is CASSEAGRTGSLEAFF.

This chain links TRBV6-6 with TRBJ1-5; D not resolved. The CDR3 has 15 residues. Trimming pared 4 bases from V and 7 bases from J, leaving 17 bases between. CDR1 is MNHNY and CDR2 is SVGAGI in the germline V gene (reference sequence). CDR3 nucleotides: TGTGCCAGCAGTTCCGAATACCCAGGTAGACAGCCCCAGCATTTT. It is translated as CASSSEYPGRQPQHF.

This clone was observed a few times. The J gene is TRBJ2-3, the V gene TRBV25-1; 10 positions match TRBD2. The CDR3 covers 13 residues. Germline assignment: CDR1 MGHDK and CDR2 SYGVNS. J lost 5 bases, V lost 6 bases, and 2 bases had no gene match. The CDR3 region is CASSRLAGDTQYF. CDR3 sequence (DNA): TGTGCCAGCAGCCGACTAGCGGGAGATACGCAGTATTTT.

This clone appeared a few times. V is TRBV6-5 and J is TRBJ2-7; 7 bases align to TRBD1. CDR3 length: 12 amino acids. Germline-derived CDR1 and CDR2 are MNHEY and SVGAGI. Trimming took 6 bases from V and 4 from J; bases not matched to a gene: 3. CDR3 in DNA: TGTGCCAGCAGCCCACAGGGGTACGAGCAGTACTTC. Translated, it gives CASSPQGYEQYF.

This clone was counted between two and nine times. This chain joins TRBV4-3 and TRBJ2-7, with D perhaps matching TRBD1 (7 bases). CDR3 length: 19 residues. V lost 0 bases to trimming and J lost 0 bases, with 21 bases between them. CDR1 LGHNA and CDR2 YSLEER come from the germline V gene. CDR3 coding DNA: TGCGCCAGCAGCCAAGATGGGGACAGCGGGCTACGGGGCTCCTACGAGCAGTACTTC. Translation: CASSQDGDSGLRGSYEQYF.

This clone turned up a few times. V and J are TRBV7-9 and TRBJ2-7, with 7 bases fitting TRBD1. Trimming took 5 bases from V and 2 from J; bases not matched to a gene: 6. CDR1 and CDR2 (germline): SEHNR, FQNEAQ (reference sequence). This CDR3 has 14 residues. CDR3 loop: CASSTRQGTYEQYF. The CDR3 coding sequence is TGTGCCAGCAGCACCAGACAGGGTACCTACGAGCAGTACTTC.

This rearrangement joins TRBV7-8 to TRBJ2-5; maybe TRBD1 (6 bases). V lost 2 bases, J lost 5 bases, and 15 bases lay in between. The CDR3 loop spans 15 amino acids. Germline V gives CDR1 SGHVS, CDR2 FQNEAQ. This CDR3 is CASSLTTGLRETQYF. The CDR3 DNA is TGTGCCAGCAGCTTAACGACAGGCCTCCGGGAGACCCAGTACTTC. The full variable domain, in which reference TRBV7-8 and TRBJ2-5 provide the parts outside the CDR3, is GAGVSQSPRYKVAKRGQDVALRCDPISGHVSLFWYQQALGQGPEFLTYFQNEAQLDKSGLPSDRFFAERPEGSVSTLKIQRTQQEDSAVYLCASSLTTGLRETQYFGPGTRLLVL.

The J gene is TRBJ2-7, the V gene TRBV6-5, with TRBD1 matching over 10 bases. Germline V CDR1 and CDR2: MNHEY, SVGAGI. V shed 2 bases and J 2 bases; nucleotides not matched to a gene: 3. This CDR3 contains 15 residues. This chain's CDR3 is CASSYTGQGTYEQYF. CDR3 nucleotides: TGTGCCAGCAGTTACACGGGACAGGGGACCTACGAGCAGTACTTC.